The source of this TCR beta chain is a study of blood T cells in healthy people across ages (dated by TCRdb to about 2015). In the study overall: Template switching captured roughly one uniquely barcoded TCR beta cDNA molecule per two T cells in model experiments. Age-related changes in TCR beta repertoire diversity were measured in the study by deep sequencing normalized with unique cDNA molecular identifiers. Donors were grouped into four age groups: young (average approximately 15 years), middle-aged (over 35), aged (around 60) and long-lived (approximately 81). To avoid experimental bias, donors of different ages were spread randomly across the sequencing lanes. Two additional independent replicas of 1 million unique cDNA reads from the same blood draw were analyzed for two donors (one aged 18 to 30 and one aged 80 or older).

Donors were a few dozen systemically healthy Caucasian individuals from Russia aged about 6 to 100 years. Roughly 10 milliliters of peripheral blood were drawn from each donor into EDTA-treated Vacutainer tubes. Ficoll-Paque density-gradient centrifugation was used to isolate PBMCs, with at least 6.5 million per sample. Total RNA was extracted from PBMCs with Trizol reagent, with at least 6 micrograms obtained per sample. For every donor, an aliquot of PBMCs went through flow cytometry to measure the percentages of naive CD45RAhigh/CD27high T cells. As regards this clonotype: Its antigen is unknown. No much larger clone exists at a distance of one base, and base qualities are not known.

Compared with germline, V lacks 0 bases and J lacks 9 bases; bases without a gene match: 7. As encoded in the germline V gene, CDR1 is SGDLS while CDR2 is YYNGEE. The CDR3 runs 15 residues from the cysteine to the phenylalanine. This entry keeps only the CDR3 DNA: 45 bases, framed from base 1. What the study reported, not specific to this receptor: Observed TCR beta diversity per million T cells fell roughly linearly with age, and a significant reduction was already apparent by age roughly 41. The CMV infection status of donors was not known, potentially confounding age-related changes in expanded clonotypes. A strong correlation was found between observed TCR beta diversity and the percentage of naive T cells measured by flow cytometry. Compared with the aged group, the long-lived group had more naive CD4+ T cells, fewer expanded clones and increased TCR diversity, suggesting age selection. Total diversity estimates from one million sequenced T cells were considered lower bounds and underestimates. Because profiling used bulk unsorted PBMCs, naive and antigen-experienced compartments could not be compared conclusively.

The method was 5' RACE. The run used an Illumina HiSeq 2500. A second PCR of 7 to 11 cycles was performed with a sample-barcoded 5' primer and a J-beta primer mix. Each TCR beta cDNA molecule received a unique molecular identifier from a template-switch 5' adaptor carrying 12 random nucleotides. Each sample yielded at least 2.5 million CDR3-containing paired-end reads. First-strand cDNA was synthesized from all RNA with the Mint cDNA synthesis kit, primed by a TRBC-specific oligonucleotide. Following uracil-DNA glycosylase treatment, a first 18-cycle PCR with universal primers M1SS and BC2_uni_R was performed on all cDNA. In the paper's pipeline: Each sample was normalized by randomly selecting 1 million high-quality reads, each carrying a distinct molecular identifier. Instead of being binned into consensus sequences, reads that shared molecular identifiers were thrown out. MiTCR, run with a Q25 quality threshold and the strictest error-elimination algorithm, handled CDR3 identification, clonotype clustering and error correction. A nonparametric unseen species model with Euler transformation was used to estimate a lower bound on total TCR beta diversity. The public reads were quality trimmed at Q25 with fastp and then assembled into clones with MiXCR by TCRdb, keeping productive beta chains. Rows merge per CDR3 protein into single entries with the most common DNA and genes. Here the V and J calls rest on TCRdb's processing, not on the authors' analysis. This sample is represented by 1.5 million to 1.9 million distinct CDR3 sequences; roughly 43% of them were singletons. The ten largest make up just over 4% of the sample.

Sequencing was performed on blood. This receptor was obtained from a woman aged 18-29 years in good health. The sequence is built from TRBV9 and TRBJ2-1, with 9 bases aligning to TRBD2. The CDR3 in this case is CASSVEAGGPGEQFF. The DNA reads as follows: TGTGCCAGCAGCGTAGAGGCGGGAGGGCCCGGTGAGCAGTTCTTC. When the CDR3 is completed using the reference TRBV9 and TRBJ2-1 genes on either side, the full variable domain is DSGVTQTPKHLITATGQRVTLRCSPRSGDLSVYWYQQSLDQGLQFLIQYYNGEERAKGNILERFSAQQFPDLHSELNLSSLELGDSALYFCASSVEAGGPGEQFFGPGTRLTVL.